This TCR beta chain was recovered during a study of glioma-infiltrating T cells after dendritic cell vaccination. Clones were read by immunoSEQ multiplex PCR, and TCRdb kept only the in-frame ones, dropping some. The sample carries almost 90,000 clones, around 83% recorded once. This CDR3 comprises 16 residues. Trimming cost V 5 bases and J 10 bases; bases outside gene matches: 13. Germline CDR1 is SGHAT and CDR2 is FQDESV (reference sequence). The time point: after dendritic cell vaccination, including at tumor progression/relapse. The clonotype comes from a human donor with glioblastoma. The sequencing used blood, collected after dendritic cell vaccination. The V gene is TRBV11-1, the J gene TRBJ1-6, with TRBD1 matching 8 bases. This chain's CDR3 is CASSRGDRLRNSPLHF. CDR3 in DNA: TGTGCCAGCAGCAGAGGGGACAGGTTAAGAAACTCACCCCTCCACTTT.